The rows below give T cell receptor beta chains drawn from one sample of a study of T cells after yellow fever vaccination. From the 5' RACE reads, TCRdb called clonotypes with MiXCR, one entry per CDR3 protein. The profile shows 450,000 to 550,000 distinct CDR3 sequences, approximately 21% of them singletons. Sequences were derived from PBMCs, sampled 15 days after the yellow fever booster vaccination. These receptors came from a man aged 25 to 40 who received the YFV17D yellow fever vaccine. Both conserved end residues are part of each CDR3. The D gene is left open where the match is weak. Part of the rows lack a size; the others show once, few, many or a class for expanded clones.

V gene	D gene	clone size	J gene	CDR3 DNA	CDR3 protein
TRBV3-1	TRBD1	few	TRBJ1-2	TGTGCCAGCAGTAAACAGGGGGCAAACTATGGCTACACCTTC	CASSKQGANYGYTF
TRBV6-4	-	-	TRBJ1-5	TGTGCCAGCGCGGGGAATCAGCCCCAGCATTTT	CASAGNQPQHF
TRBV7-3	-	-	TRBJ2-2	TGTGCCAGCTCCGAAGGGGGTAGCGTCACCGGGGAGCTGTTTTTT	CASSEGGSVTGELFF
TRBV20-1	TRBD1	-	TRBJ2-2	TGCAGTGCTTTGGGACAGGGAAGATCCGGGGAGCTGTTTTTT	CSALGQGRSGELFF
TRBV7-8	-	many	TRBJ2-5	TGTGCCAGCGTAGGAACAGTGCTCTTCCAAGAGACCCAGTACTTC	CASVGTVLFQETQYF
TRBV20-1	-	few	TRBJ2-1	TGCAGTGCGGTGGGGGCATACTCCTACAATGAGCAGTTCTTC	CSAVGAYSYNEQFF
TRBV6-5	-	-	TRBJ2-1	TGTGCCAGCAGTTATACGAGGGTGCGGAATGAGCAGTTCTTC	CASSYTRVRNEQFF
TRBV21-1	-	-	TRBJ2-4	TGTGCCAGCAGCGGGCCTATAGCCAAAAACATTCAGTACTTC	CASSGPIAKNIQYF
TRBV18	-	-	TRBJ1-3	TGTGCCAGCTCACCACAGGTCTCTGGAAACACCATATATTTT	CASSPQVSGNTIYF
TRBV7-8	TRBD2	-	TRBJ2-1	TGTGCCAGCAGCGCCCGACTAGCTCAGAATGAGCAGTTCTTC	CASSARLAQNEQFF
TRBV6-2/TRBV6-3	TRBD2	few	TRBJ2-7	TGTGCCAGCAGTTACACCGGGACTACTTCCGAGCAGTACTTC	CASSYTGTTSEQYF
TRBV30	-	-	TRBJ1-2	TGTGCCTGGAGTGTGCAGGGCTACTATGGCTACACCTTC	CAWSVQGYYGYTF
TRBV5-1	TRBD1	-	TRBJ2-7	TGCGCCAGCAGCGAGGGACAGCCCCCCTACGAGCAGTACTTC	CASSEGQPPYEQYF
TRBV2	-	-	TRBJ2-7	TGTGCCAGCACGGTAACAGGGTTCTACTACGAGCAGTACTTC	CASTVTGFYYEQYF
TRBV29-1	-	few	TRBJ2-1	TGCAGCGTTGGGGGTAGGGCGGATTTAAATGAGCAGTTCTTC	CSVGGRADLNEQFF
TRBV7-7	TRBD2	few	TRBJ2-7	TGTGCTAGCAGCTTAGTTTTCGGGGGGGCGTTTTGGACCTACGAGCAGTACTTC	CASSLVFGGAFWTYEQYF
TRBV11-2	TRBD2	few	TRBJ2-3	TGTGCCAGCAGCAAATGGGCGACTAGCGGGAGTACCGCAGATACGCAGTATTTT	CASSKWATSGSTADTQYF
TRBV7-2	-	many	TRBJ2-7	TGTGCCAGCAGCTTATCGGGACTCAACTACGAGCAGTACTTC	CASSLSGLNYEQYF
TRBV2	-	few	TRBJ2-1	TGTGCCAGCAGTGAAACCCGTAGCTCCTACAATGAGCAGTTCTTC	CASSETRSSYNEQFF
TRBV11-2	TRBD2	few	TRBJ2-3	TGTGCCAGCACCCACGGGGGGGAGGATTTTGGTTTT	CASTHGGEDFGF
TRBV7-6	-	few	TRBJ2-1	TGTGCCAGCAGCTCGCCGGACCTCAGCAATGAGCAGTTCTTC	CASSSPDLSNEQFF
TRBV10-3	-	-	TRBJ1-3	TGTGCCATCAGTGACGGACAGACTAGCTCTGGAAACACCATATATTTT	CAISDGQTSSGNTIYF
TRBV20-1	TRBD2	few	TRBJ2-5	TGCAGTGCTAGCCCGGGACTAGCGGGAGGAAGGACCCAGTACTTC	CSASPGLAGGRTQYF
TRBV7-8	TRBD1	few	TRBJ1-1	TGTGCCAGCACCCGGGACAGGGAGAGCACTGAAGCTTTCTTT	CASTRDRESTEAFF
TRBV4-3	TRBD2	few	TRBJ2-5	TGCGCCAGCAGCCAAGATACTAGCGGGAGAGGCGAGACCCAGTACTTC	CASSQDTSGRGETQYF
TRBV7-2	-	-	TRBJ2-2	TGTGCCAGCAGCTTAGAGCGGGCCACCGGGGAGCTGTTTTTT	CASSLERATGELFF
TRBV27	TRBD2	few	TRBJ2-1	TGTGCCAGCAGTTTACGGGCTAGCGGTGATAGCTCCTACAATGAGCAGTTCTTC	CASSLRASGDSSYNEQFF
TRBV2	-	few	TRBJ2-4	TGTGCCAGCAGTGTGTCCCCCCAGAGCCAAGGGAACATTCAGTACTTC	CASSVSPQSQGNIQYF
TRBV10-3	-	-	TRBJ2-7	TGTGCCATCAGTGAAGGCGGTCCCCACGAGCAGTACTTC	CAISEGGPHEQYF
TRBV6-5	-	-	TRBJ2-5	TGTGCCAGCAGTTCTCGGGAAGGGGGAGAGACCCAGTACTTC	CASSSREGGETQYF
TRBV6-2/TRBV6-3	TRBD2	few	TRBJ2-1	TGTGCCAGCATGCTGACTAGCGGGACTTACAATGAGCAGTTCTTC	CASMLTSGTYNEQFF
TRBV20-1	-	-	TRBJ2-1	TGCAGTGCTAGTGCCGGGAGCTACAATGAGCAGTTCTTC	CSASAGSYNEQFF
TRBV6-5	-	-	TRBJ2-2	TGTGCCAGCAGTTCTGTGGGGAGCACCGGGGAGCTGTTTTTT	CASSSVGSTGELFF
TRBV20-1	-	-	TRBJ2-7	TGCAGTGCTATTTTCCTAGCTTGGAACGAGCAGTACTTC	CSAIFLAWNEQYF
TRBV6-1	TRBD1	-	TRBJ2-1	TGTGCCAGGGTCGACAGGGGATCCTACAATGAGCAGTTCTTC	CARVDRGSYNEQFF
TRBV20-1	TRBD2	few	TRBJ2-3	TGCAGTGCCCCCCAGGCTAGCGGGGGCACAGATACGCAGTATTTT	CSAPQASGGTDTQYF
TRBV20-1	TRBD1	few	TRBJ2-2	TGCAGTGCCGACACGGGACAGGGTGGTTTCGGGGAGCTGTTTTTT	CSADTGQGGFGELFF
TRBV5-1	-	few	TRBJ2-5	TGCGCCAGCAGCCTGCAACAAAGGAGCCAAGAGACCCAGTACTTC	CASSLQQRSQETQYF
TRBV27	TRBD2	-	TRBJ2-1	TGTGCCAGCAGTTTAATCGGGACTAGCGGGGACAATGAGCAGTTCTTC	CASSLIGTSGDNEQFF
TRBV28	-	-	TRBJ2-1	TGTGCCAGCAGAACCAACTCCCGCGGGGTAGTGTCTAATGAGCAGTTCTTC	CASRTNSRGVVSNEQFF
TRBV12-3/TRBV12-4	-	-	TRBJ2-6	TGTGCCAGCACCTTGGCGGCGGCCAACGTCCTGACTTTC	CASTLAAANVLTF
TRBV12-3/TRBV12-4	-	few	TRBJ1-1	TGTGCCAGCAGTTCCCTCGGTTCCACTGAAGCTTTCTTT	CASSSLGSTEAFF
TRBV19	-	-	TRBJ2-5	TGTGCCAGTAGTACAAAGACTCAATGGAGGGAGACCCAGTACTTC	CASSTKTQWRETQYF
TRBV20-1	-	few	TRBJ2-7	TGCAGTGCTAGCCAATACCGGACCGCGAGCTCCTACGAGCAGTACTTC	CSASQYRTASSYEQYF
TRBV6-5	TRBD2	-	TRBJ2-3	TGTGCCAGCAGTTTTATCCGAAAGCGGGACCTCACAGATACGCAGTATTTT	CASSFIRKRDLTDTQYF
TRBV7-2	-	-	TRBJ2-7	TGTGCCAGCAGCTTAGGTCAGGGAAAATACGAGCAGTACTTC	CASSLGQGKYEQYF
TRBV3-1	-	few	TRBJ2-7	TGTGCCAGCAGCCAAGGGCCGAGCTCCTACGAGCAGTACTTC	CASSQGPSSYEQYF
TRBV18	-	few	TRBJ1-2	TGTGCCAGCTCACCACTTAAGGCGGGTGGCTACACCTTC	CASSPLKAGGYTF
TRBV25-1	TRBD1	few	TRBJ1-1	TGTGCCAGCGGCAGGGGGGCTGAAGCTTTCTTT	CASGRGAEAFF
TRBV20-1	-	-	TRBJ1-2	TGCAGTGCTCCAGGGTTAGCTAACTATGGCTACACCTTC	CSAPGLANYGYTF
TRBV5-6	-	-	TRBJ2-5	TGTGCCAGCAGCGTAAGGGCTCGACGAGAGACCCAGTACTTC	CASSVRARRETQYF
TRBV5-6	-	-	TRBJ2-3	TGTGCCAGCAGCTCCCGCTTCGGGCAGATAACAGATACGCAGTATTTT	CASSSRFGQITDTQYF
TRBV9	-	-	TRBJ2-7	TGTGCCAGCAGCGTAGGTGCAGGGGCCATCTACGAGCAGTACTTC	CASSVGAGAIYEQYF
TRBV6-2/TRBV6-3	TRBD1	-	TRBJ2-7	TGTGCCAGCAACGGTTGGGACAGGACCTACGAGCAGTACTTC	CASNGWDRTYEQYF
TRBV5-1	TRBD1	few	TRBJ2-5	TGCGCCAGCAGCTGGTCGGGACAGCTCCAAGAGACCCAGTACTTC	CASSWSGQLQETQYF
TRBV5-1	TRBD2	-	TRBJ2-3	TGCGCCAGCAATCTAGCGGGAGAGTGGGATACGCAGTATTTT	CASNLAGEWDTQYF
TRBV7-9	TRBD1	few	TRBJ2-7	TGTGCCAGCAGCCGGTCAAGGGACAGGGACGAGCAGTACTTC	CASSRSRDRDEQYF
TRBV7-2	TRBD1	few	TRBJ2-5	TGTGCCAGCAGCCCACAATACGGGACAGGAGGAGAGACCCAGTACTTC	CASSPQYGTGGETQYF